This T cell receptor beta chain was recovered during a study of blood T cells in healthy people across ages. A sample-barcoded 5' primer and a J-beta primer mix were used in a second PCR of about 7 to 12 cycles. One entry per CDR3 protein, called by TCRdb with MiXCR from the 5' RACE reads. The table lists about a million distinct CDR3 sequences, 51% of them singletons. Details on this clonotype: Its specificity is not known.

The CDR3 covers 12 residues. The germline V gene has CDR1 SGHTA and CDR2 FQGNSA. Germline trimming cut 4 bases from V and 5 bases from J; bases unmatched to any gene: 1. Study-wide findings and caveats: More naive CD4+ cells and higher diversity were found in long-lived than in aged donors. Unknown donor CMV status possibly confounded expanded clonotype changes. In older individuals, TCR beta diversity per million T cells was lower, falling roughly linearly with age.

The rearrangement uses TRBV7-2 and TRBJ2-7; 8 bases agree with TRBD2. The TCR comes from a woman aged 60-75 years in good health. The sample taken for sequencing was blood. CDR3 coding DNA: TGTGCCAGCAGCTCGGGAGGGGACGAGCAGTACTTC. It is translated as CASSSGGDEQYF.